The 9 T cell receptor beta chains presented below share a single source sample, sequenced in a study of cytomegalovirus exposure and HLA in healthy donors. With 60 Vbeta and 13 Jbeta primers, the PCR was carried out. Libraries were prepared by immunoSEQ multiplex PCR; TCRdb keeps only in-frame clonotypes and omits some of them. The sample carries under 200,000 clones, about three quarters recorded once. Sequences were obtained from PBMCs. Source of these receptors: a woman between 45 and 65 years old in good health and CMV-seropositive.

The chain uses TRBV19 and TRBJ1-3; TRBD1 agrees at 10 bases. From germline, CDR1 is LNHDA and CDR2 SQIVND (reference sequence). The CDR3 length is 18 residues. With V trimmed by 3 bases and J by 4 bases, 12 bases remained unmatched. CDR3 in DNA: TGTGCCAGTAGTATCTCATTCTCCGGGACAGGGGTAGGAAACACCATATATTTT. Translated: CASSISFSGTGVGNTIYF.

In this sample, this clone turned up a few times. The V call is TRBV11-3, the J call TRBJ1-1; no reliable D call. The CDR3 is 12 residues long. Trimming removed 2 bases from V and 4 bases from J, with 5 bases in between. Germline V gives CDR1 SGHNT, CDR2 YENEEA. This CDR3 reads CASSLTVTEAFF. The CDR3, as DNA: TGTGCCAGCAGCTTAACGGTCACTGAAGCTTTCTTT.

DNA of the CDR3: TGTGCCAGTAGTAGGGGACAGCCGAACACTGAAGCTTTCTTT. It encodes CASSRGQPNTEAFF. This sequence joins TRBV19 and TRBJ1-1; TRBD1 matches 7 bases. The CDR3 sequence is 14 residues long. Trimming cost V 4 bases and J 1 base; bases outside gene matches: 3. Looked up from germline, CDR1 is LNHDA and CDR2 is SQIVND (reference sequence).

The rearrangement joins TRBV7-2 to TRBJ2-1, with D unresolved. The CDR3 sequence is 13 residues long. The germline CDR1 and CDR2 sequences are SGHTA and FQGNSA. V was shortened by 3 bases and J by 5 bases, with 8 bases between the two germline ends. CDR3 loop: CASSFNRDNEQFF. As DNA, the CDR3 is TGTGCCAGCAGCTTCAACAGAGACAATGAGCAGTTCTTC.

The CDR3 is CASRGTSGRDTGELFF. CDR3 sequence (DNA): TGTGCCAGCAGGGGGACTAGCGGGAGGGACACCGGGGAGCTGTTTTTT. The chain couples TRBV27 to TRBJ2-2, with 16 nucleotides matching TRBD2. The CDR3 runs to 16 residues. Germline CDR1 and CDR2: MNHEY and SMNVEV (reference sequence). With 6 bases clipped from V and 3 bases from J, the junction kept 1 base outside the gene matches.

This chain connects TRBV6-5 to TRBJ1-1; no clear D gene. The CDR3 spans 14 residues. Germline lookup yields CDR1 MNHEY and CDR2 SVGAGI. The V and J ends lost 2 bases and 3 bases respectively, with 10 bases between them. DNA of the CDR3: TGTGCCAGCAGTTACCATCCGGCGGACACTGAAGCTTTCTTT. Amino acids: CASSYHPADTEAFF.

There are a few counts of this clone. The V and J genes are TRBV6-5 and TRBJ1-5; D not resolved. The CDR3 contains 12 residues. Germline-derived CDR1 and CDR2 are MNHEY and SVGAGI. With 6 bases removed from V and 5 bases from J, the gap between germline ends came to 8 bases. CDR3 loop: CASRGTDQPQHF. CDR3 sequence (DNA): TGTGCCAGCAGAGGCACAGATCAGCCCCAGCATTTT.

The CDR3 region is CASSVVAGAPGELFF. The DNA for the CDR3 is TGTGCCAGCAGCGTAGTAGCGGGAGCCCCCGGGGAGCTGTTTTTT. The chain has TRBV9 and TRBJ2-2; 9 positions agree with TRBD2. The CDR3 length is 15 residues. V was pared by 0 bases and J by 6 bases, with 3 bases of the junction left unmatched. Germline V lookup: CDR1 SGDLS, CDR2 YYNGEE.

The chain is built from TRBV19 and TRBJ1-3; D may be TRBD1 (6 bases). Germline V gene data show CDR1 as LNHDA and CDR2 as SQIVND (reference sequence). V lost 6 bases and J 7 bases, leaving 19 bases between the germline ends. This CDR3 has 15 amino acids. The CDR3 is CASSRADSAQNTIYF. The DNA of the CDR3 is TGTGCCAGTAGCCGTGCGGACAGTGCCCAGAACACCATATATTTT. Filled out from reference TRBV19 and TRBJ1-3, the complete variable domain reads DGGITQSPKYLFRKEGQNVTLSCEQNLNHDAMYWYRQDPGQGLRLIYYSQIVNDFQKGDIAEGYSVSREKKESFPLTVTSAQKNPTAFYLCASSRADSAQNTIYFGEGSWLTVV.